This T cell receptor (beta chain) was sequenced for a study of cytomegalovirus exposure and HLA in healthy donors. Study outcomes and limitations: Judged likely to be a sequencing artifact was a cluster of highly shared sequence variants. An analysis was carried out later, and it reportedly showed fewer N-insertions in an Asian-associated ancestry cluster than the approximately 700-donor mean. Most TCR beta V segments were productive about 90% or about 30% of the time in an earlier analysis. The analysis excluded some indistinguishable V segments, including TRBV6-2 and TRBV6-3.

Regarding this clone: What it recognizes is unknown.

It was with 60 Vbeta and 13 Jbeta primers that the PCR ran. Generated by immunoSEQ multiplex PCR, the TCRdb table keeps only in-frame clones and is missing some. The sample carries 100,000 to 150,000 clones, around four fifths recorded once. The germline V and J ends were trimmed by 6 bases and 7 bases, with 21 bases remaining between them. The CDR3 consists of 15 residues. The V gene's germline CDR1 is SGHRS and CDR2 YFSETQ. The origin of this receptor is a boy aged 5-17 years in good health and CMV-seronegative. The J gene is TRBJ2-3, the V gene TRBV5-1, with a possible D match to TRBD2 (5 bases). The source material was PBMCs. The CDR3 loop is CASNKRADLGYTQYF. Written as DNA, the CDR3 is TGCGCCAGCAACAAGAGAGCGGACCTGGGGTATACGCAGTATTTT.